This T cell receptor (beta chain) emerged from a study of blood T cell repertoires in COVID-19 (dated by TCRdb to the early 2020s). About the full investigation: Samples covering the acute and convalescent phases of COVID-19 were provided by collaborators in the United States, Italy and Spain. The prospective study material was composed of cDNA or gDNA derived from T cells, B-cell-depleted T cells, or PBMCs. Subjects who had been exposed to COVID-19, were actively infected with it, or had recovered from it provided the deeply sampled blood TCRbeta repertoires that made up the dataset. The repertoires were made available in a free public database intended to serve as a resource for research on the immune response to SARS-CoV-2. The samples were drawn from two sources: the first 160 participants of the ongoing ImmuneRACE study, and 1,200 or so subjects contributed by 6 global collaborators. Sample metadata almost always included a de-identified subject ID, COVID-19 status, age in years and sex. Where HLA class I and class II types were available, the types were taken from metadata supplied by the sample provider, not from assay-based typing. Results the study describes overall, beyond this receptor: The quantity of clinical and demographic metadata differed by source and by participant and was supplied without curation.

TCRbeta CDR3 regions were amplified from genomic DNA by means of the immunoSEQ Assay, a bias-controlled multiplex PCR. The authors processed their data as follows. Nucleated cell counts per sample were estimated from amplification of reference gene primers within the assay. To quantify the absolute abundance of each unique TCRbeta CDR3 rearrangement, sequence reads were collapsed and filtered. For each sample, productive Simpson clonality was calculated as the square root of Simpson's diversity index across productive rearrangements. TCRdb's version of the immuneACCESS table is confined to in-frame rearrangements and falls short of the full clone set. An unresolved V gene accounts for under half of the shortfall where checked; the remainder is of unknown origin. D and trimming were read from the DNA, whereas the V and J calls and clone size are those reported in that table. The sample table records 80,000 or so clones; approximately 86% of these occur just once. The ten largest clonotypes hold about 18% of the sample.

The CDR3 holds 14 amino acids from the cysteine to the phenylalanine. The kept DNA is CDR3 alone, 42 bases in frame from the first base. The germline V and J ends show losses of 2 bases and 5 bases respectively, and no gene match explains 0 bases of the junction. The CDR1 and CDR2 encoded by the germline V gene (reference sequence) are MNHEY and SMNVEV. As regards this clone: Its target antigen remains unknown. Nothing much larger sits one base from this clone, and base qualities are not available.

Each collaborating institution followed its own protocols to collect whole blood in K2EDTA tubes. For TCRbeta analysis, collaborators shipped samples in one of three forms: frozen whole blood, isolated PBMCs, or DNA extracted from either of those sample types. This TCR came from a human donor in a cohort sampled during active COVID-19. Specimen: peripheral blood. The chain was built from TRBV27 and TRBJ1-5; a stretch of 10 junction bases matches TRBD1. At the DNA level, the sequence is TGTGCCAGCAGTTTAGGGACAGGGGATCAGCCCCAGCATTTT. This is translated as CASSLGTGDQPQHF.